The 10 T cell receptor beta chains in this list originate from one sample, sequenced in a study of OX40 agonist ivuxolimab in advanced cancers. Assay: immunoSEQ multiplex PCR; the TCRdb copy retains only in-frame clones and omits some. In the table there are about 120,000 clones, roughly nine tenths of which are singletons. This specimen consisted of CD4+ or CD8+ T cells sorted from blood, obtained in a trial of the OX40 agonist ivuxolimab. The receptors stem from an adult with an advanced solid tumor such as melanoma, head and neck, liver or kidney cancer.

V usage is TRBV5-1 and J usage is TRBJ2-2; D remains unclear. Germline CDR1 and CDR2: SGHRS and YFSETQ. V lost 0 bases and J 4 bases, leaving 10 bases between the germline ends. The CDR3 covers 15 residues. The DNA for the CDR3 is TGCGCCAGCAGCTTGGATCTCGCAGCCACCGGGGAGCTGTTTTTT. Protein sequence: CASSLDLAATGELFF. The whole variable domain, filled in from reference TRBV5-1 and TRBJ2-2, reads KAGVTQTPRYLIKTRGQQVTLSCSPISGHRSVSWYQQTPGQGLQFLFEYFSETQRNKGNFPGRFSGRQFSNSRSEMNVSTLELGDSALYLCASSLDLAATGELFFGEGSRLTVL.

The gene calls are TRBV7-2 and TRBJ2-5, with D uncertain. The CDR3 has 14 amino acids. Germline loops: CDR1 SGHTA, CDR2 FQGNSA. V was clipped by 5 bases and J by 0 bases, with 10 bases between them. CDR3 coding DNA: TGTGCCAGCAGCCTGACGGGCGACCAAGAGACCCAGTACTTC. Translating it yields CASSLTGDQETQYF. Using reference TRBV7-2 and TRBJ2-5 for the parts outside the CDR3, the full variable domain is GAGVSQSPSNKVTEKGKDVELRCDPISGHTALYWYRQSLGQGLEFLIYFQGNSAPDKSGLPSDRFSAERTGGSVSTLTIQRTQQEDSAVYLCASSLTGDQETQYFGPGTRLLVL.

V is TRBV18 and J is TRBJ2-1; D is perhaps TRBD1 (6 bases). V lost 2 bases and J 11 bases, leaving 13 bases between the germline ends. The CDR3 loop spans 13 amino acids. Per germline, CDR1 KGHSH and CDR2 LQKENI. The CDR3 DNA is TGTGCCAGCTCACCATTCGAACAGGGCCAGCAGTTCTTC. Translated, it gives CASSPFEQGQQFF.

This clone was picked up one time. The V and J genes are TRBV6-1 and TRBJ2-7; D is perhaps TRBD2 (6 bases). The V end lost 11 bases, the J end lost 3 bases, and 20 bases lay between the germline ends. The CDR3 length is 14 residues. Germline values: CDR1 MNHNS, CDR2 SASEGT. The CDR3 protein is CASRVAEGNYEQYF. The CDR3 DNA follows: TGTGCCTCTCGGGTCGCGGAGGGGAACTACGAGCAGTACTTC.

The V call is TRBV6-5, the J call TRBJ2-5; TRBD2 agrees at 14 bases. The germline V gene encodes CDR1 MNHEY and CDR2 SVGAGI. J lost 4 bases, V lost 4 bases, and 5 bases had no gene match. The length of the CDR3 is 16 residues. The CDR3 sequence is CASSSGTSGSRETQYF. CDR3 bases: TGTGCCAGCAGTTCCGGGACTAGCGGGAGTCGAGAGACCCAGTACTTC.

The J gene is TRBJ2-1, the V gene TRBV6-6, with D uncertain. Germline V gene sequence: CDR1 MNHNY, CDR2 SVGAGI (reference sequence). This CDR3 region has 15 residues. V lost 5 bases to trimming and J lost 3 bases, with 14 bases between them. CDR3 residues: CASSPRAVVYNEQFF. In DNA, the CDR3 is TGTGCCAGCAGTCCCCGGGCCGTCGTCTACAATGAGCAGTTCTTC.

The chain employs TRBV6-4 and TRBJ1-1; D uncertain. V shed 8 bases and J shed 0 bases, with 10 bases lying between them. The V gene's germline CDR1 is MRHNA and CDR2 SNTAGT. This CDR3 region has 13 residues. The CDR3 here is CASGRELNTEAFF. The CDR3 bases are TGTGCCAGCGGACGGGAGTTGAACACTGAAGCTTTCTTT.

This clone was counted a single time. This chain joins TRBV7-2 and TRBJ1-6; TRBD1 matches 8 bases. The length of the CDR3 is 15 residues. CDR1 and CDR2 from the germline V gene are SGHTA and FQGNSA. The junction had 7 bases not matched to a gene; V was cut back by 5 bases and J by 7 bases. CDR3: CASSPPGQGNSPLHF. CDR3 DNA: TGTGCCAGCAGCCCCCCCGGACAGGGCAATTCACCCCTCCACTTT. The entire variable domain, with the rest obtained from reference TRBV7-2 and TRBJ1-6, is as follows: GAGVSQSPSNKVTEKGKDVELRCDPISGHTALYWYRQSLGQGLEFLIYFQGNSAPDKSGLPSDRFSAERTGGSVSTLTIQRTQQEDSAVYLCASSPPGQGNSPLHFGNGTRLTVT.

This clone appeared a few times. V and J are TRBV29-1 and TRBJ2-1; tentative D call: TRBD1 (5 bases). CDR1 is SQVTM, CDR2 ANQGSEA, per germline. The V end lost 3 bases, the J end lost 3 bases, and 12 bases lay between the germline ends. The CDR3 has 14 amino acids. The CDR3 region has the DNA TGCAGCGTTGACCGACAGAGCCTCTACAATGAGCAGTTCTTC. Its translation: CSVDRQSLYNEQFF.

This clone has only one observation. This chain links TRBV6-1 with TRBJ2-3; D remains unclear. V lost 6 bases and J 0 bases, leaving 7 bases between the germline ends. CDR1 MNHNS and CDR2 SASEGT come from the germline V gene. This CDR3 comprises 13 residues. The CDR3, as DNA: TGTGCCAGCAGCCTGGCTAGCACAGATACGCAGTATTTT. It translates to CASSLASTDTQYF.